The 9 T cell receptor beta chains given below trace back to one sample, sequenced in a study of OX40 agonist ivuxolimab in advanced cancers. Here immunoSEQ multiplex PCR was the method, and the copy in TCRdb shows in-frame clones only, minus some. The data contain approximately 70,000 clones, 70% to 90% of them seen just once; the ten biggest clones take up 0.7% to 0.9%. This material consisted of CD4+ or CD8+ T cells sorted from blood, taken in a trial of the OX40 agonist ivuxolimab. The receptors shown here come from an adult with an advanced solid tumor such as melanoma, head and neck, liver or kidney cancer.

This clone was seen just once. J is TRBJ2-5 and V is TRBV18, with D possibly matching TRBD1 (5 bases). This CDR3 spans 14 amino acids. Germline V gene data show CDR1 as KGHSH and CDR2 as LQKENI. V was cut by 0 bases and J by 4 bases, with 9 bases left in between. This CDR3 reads CASSPPARAETQYF. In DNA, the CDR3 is TGTGCCAGCTCACCACCGGCCAGGGCAGAGACCCAGTACTTC.

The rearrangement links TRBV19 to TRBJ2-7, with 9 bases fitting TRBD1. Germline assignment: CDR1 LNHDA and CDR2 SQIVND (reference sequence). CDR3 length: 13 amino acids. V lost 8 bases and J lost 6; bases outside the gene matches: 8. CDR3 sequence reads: CASHPTGGTEQYF. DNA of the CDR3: TGTGCCAGTCACCCGACAGGGGGTACCGAGCAGTACTTC.

The CDR3 reads CASSSGLAGTGTDTQYF. In nucleotides, the CDR3 is TGCGCCAGCAGCTCCGGACTAGCGGGGACTGGCACAGATACGCAGTATTTT. The chain is built from TRBV5-1 and TRBJ2-3, with TRBD2 matching over 12 bases. The CDR3 runs 17 residues. V lost 3 bases to trimming and J lost 1 base; unmatched junction nucleotides: 6. Germline V gene data show CDR1 as SGHRS and CDR2 as YFSETQ.

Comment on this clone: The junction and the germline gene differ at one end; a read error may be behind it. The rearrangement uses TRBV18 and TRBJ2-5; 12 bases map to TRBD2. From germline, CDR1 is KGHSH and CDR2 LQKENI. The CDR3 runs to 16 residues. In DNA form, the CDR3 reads TGTGCCAGCTCGCCACAGACTAGCGGGAGTGGGGAGACCCAGTACTTC. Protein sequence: CASSPQTSGSGETQYF.

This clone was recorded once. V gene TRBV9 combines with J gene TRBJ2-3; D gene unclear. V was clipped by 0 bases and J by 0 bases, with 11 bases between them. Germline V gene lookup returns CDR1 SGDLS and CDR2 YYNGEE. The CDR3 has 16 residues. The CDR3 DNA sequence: TGTGCCAGCAGCGTAGCTCCTGGGCTTAGCACAGATACGCAGTATTTT. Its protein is CASSVAPGLSTDTQYF.

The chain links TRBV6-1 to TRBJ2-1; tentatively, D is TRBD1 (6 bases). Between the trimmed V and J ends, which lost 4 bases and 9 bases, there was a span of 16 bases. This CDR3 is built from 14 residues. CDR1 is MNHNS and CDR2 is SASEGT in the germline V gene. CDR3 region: CASSGDNGRFEQFF. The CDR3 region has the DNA TGTGCCAGCAGTGGGGACAATGGGAGATTTGAGCAGTTCTTC.

CDR3 protein: CASSLFGGIDQPQHF. The CDR3 coding sequence is TGTGCCAGCAGCTTGTTCGGGGGGATCGATCAGCCCCAGCATTTT. V gene TRBV7-2 combines with J gene TRBJ1-5; D is possibly TRBD1 (5 bases). Germline V lookup: CDR1 SGHTA, CDR2 FQGNSA. Trimming removed 3 bases at V and 5 bases at J, with 14 bases between. This CDR3 has 15 amino acids.

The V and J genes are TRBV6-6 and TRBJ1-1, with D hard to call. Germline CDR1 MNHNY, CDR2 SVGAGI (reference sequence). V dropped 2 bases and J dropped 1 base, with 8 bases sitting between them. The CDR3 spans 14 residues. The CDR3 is CASSYRAGNTEAFF. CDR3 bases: TGTGCCAGCAGTTACCGGGCAGGGAACACTGAAGCTTTCTTT.

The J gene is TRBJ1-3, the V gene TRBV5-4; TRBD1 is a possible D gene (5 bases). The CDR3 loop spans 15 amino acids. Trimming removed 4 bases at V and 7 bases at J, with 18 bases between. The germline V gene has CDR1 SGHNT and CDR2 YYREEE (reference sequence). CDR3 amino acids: CASSIDSTSRNTIYF. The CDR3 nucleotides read TGTGCCAGCAGCATAGACAGCACCAGTAGGAACACCATATATTTT.